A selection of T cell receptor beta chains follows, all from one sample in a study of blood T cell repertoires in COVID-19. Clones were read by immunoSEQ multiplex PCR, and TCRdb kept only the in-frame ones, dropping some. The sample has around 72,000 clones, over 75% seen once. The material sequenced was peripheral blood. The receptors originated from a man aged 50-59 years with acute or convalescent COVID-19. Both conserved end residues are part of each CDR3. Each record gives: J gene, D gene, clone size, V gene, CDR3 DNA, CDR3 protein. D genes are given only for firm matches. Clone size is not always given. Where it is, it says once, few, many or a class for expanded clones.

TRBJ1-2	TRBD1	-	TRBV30	TGTGCCTGGAGTGTACAAGGGACAGGGCGCTACACCTTC	CAWSVQGTGRYTF
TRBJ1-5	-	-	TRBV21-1	TGTGCCAGCAGCAAACGTGCGACAGTCCTAGGGGTCCACAATCAGCCCCAGCATTTT	CASSKRATVLGVHNQPQHF
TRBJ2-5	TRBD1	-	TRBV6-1	TGTGCCAGCAGTGAAAAGTCACAGGGGGCTGGGACCCAGTACTTC	CASSEKSQGAGTQYF
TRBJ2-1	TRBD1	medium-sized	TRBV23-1	TGCGCCAGCAGTCCTTCCGACAGGGGGCTGAGAAATGAGCAGTTCTTC	CASSPSDRGLRNEQFF
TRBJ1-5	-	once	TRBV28	TGTGCCAGCAACGCCGGGGGACTTAGCAATCAGCCCCAGCATTTT	CASNAGGLSNQPQHF
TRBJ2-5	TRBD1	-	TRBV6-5	TGTGCCAGCAGTCCGACAGGGATAGAGACCCAGTACTTC	CASSPTGIETQYF
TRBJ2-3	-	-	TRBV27	TGTGCCAGCAGTTTCCGACAGGGACTAGATACGCAGTATTTT	CASSFRQGLDTQYF
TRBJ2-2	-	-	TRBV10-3	TGTGCCATCAGTGAGTACACCGCGAACACCGGGGAGCTGTTTTTT	CAISEYTANTGELFF
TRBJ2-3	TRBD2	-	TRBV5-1	TGCGCCAGCACCCGGGGGGGCACAGATACGCAGTATTTT	CASTRGGTDTQYF
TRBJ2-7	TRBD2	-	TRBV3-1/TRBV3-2	TGTGCCAGCAGCCAAGGACTAGCGGGGGCCTCCTACGAGCAGTACTTC	CASSQGLAGASYEQYF
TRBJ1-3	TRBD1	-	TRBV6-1	TGTGCCAGCAGTGCGGGACAGAGATTCTACTCTGGAAACACCATATATTTT	CASSAGQRFYSGNTIYF
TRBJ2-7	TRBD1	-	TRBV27	TGTGCCAGCAGTTCCCATACGAACGCCGGACAGGGCTACGAGCAGTACTTC	CASSSHTNAGQGYEQYF
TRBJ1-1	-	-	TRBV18	TGTGCCAGCTCACCGATGCAGGCGAACACTGAAGCTTTCTTT	CASSPMQANTEAFF
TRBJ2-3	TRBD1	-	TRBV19	TGTGCCACCCGCCCCGGGACAGGCTACACAGATACGCAGTATTTT	CATRPGTGYTDTQYF
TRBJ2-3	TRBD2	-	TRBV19	TGTGCCAGTAGTGTCCTAGCGGGGGGCCTCCCGGATACGCAGTATTTT	CASSVLAGGLPDTQYF
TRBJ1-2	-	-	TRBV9	TGTGCCAGCAGCGTAGATACGGCAGGGGTAATTGGTGGCTACACCTTC	CASSVDTAGVIGGYTF
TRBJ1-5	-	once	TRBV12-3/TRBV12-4	TGTGCCAGCAGTTGGGAGGGCAATCAGCCCCAGCATTTT	CASSWEGNQPQHF
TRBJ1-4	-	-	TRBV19	TGTGCCATCAGGGTTAATGAAAAACTGTTTTTT	CAIRVNEKLFF
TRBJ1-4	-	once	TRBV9	TGTGCCAGCAGTGGGGCTGGCGATGAAAAACTGTTTTTT	CASSGAGDEKLFF
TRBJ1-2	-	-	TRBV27	TGTGCCAGCAGTTTATCGTGGGGGGGCCGGCCCTATGGCTACACCTTC	CASSLSWGGRPYGYTF
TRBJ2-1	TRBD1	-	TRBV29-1	TGCAGCGTTGGACAGGGGAGCTACAATGAGCAGTTCTTC	CSVGQGSYNEQFF
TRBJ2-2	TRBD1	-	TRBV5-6	TGTGCCAGCAGCTTTGGGACAGGGGGCACCGGGGAGCTGTTTTTT	CASSFGTGGTGELFF
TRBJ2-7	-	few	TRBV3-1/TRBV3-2	TGTGCCAGCAGCCGGGAGTTATACGAGCAGTACTTC	CASSRELYEQYF
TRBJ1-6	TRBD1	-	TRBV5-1	TGCGCCAGCAGCGGGACAGGGGTCGGTTCACCCCTCCACTTT	CASSGTGVGSPLHF
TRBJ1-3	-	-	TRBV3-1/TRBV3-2	TGTGCCAGCAGCCAAGGGGCATTTGGAAACACCATATATTTT	CASSQGAFGNTIYF
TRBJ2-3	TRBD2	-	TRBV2	TGTGCCAGCACCGGACTAGCGGGGGTGACTGTTAGCACAGATACGCAGTATTTT	CASTGLAGVTVSTDTQYF
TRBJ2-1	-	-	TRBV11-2	TGTGCCACCCTCAGAAGAGGCAATGAGCAGTTCTTC	CATLRRGNEQFF
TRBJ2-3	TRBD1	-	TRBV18	TGTGCCAGCCAAGGGACAGTCAGCACAGATACGCAGTATTTT	CASQGTVSTDTQYF
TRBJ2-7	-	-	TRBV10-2	TGCGCCAGCATCCAGGAATTTGGAGAGCAGTACTTC	CASIQEFGEQYF
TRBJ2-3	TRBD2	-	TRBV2	TGTGCCAGCAGTGTGCTAGCGGGGGGGCGGGATACGCAGTATTTT	CASSVLAGGRDTQYF
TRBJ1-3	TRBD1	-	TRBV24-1	TGTGCCACCAGTGACCGTCCCGGGACAGGGATCGGAAACACCATATATTTT	CATSDRPGTGIGNTIYF
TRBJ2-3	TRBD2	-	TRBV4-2	TGTGCCAGCAGCCAAGCCCGGACTAGCGGGGCGGATACGCAGTATTTT	CASSQARTSGADTQYF
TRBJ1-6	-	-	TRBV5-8	TGTGCCAGCAGCTCGGACAGATATAATTCACCCCTCCACTTT	CASSSDRYNSPLHF
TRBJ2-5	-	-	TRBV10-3	TGTGCCATCAGTGAGGGCGAGACCCAGTACTTC	CAISEGETQYF
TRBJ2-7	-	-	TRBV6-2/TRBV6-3	TGTGCCAGCAGTTACGGTCGTACGGAGTCCCTCGAGCAGTACTTC	CASSYGRTESLEQYF
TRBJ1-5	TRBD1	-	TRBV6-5	TGTGCCAGCAGGGGCGGACAGGGGTGGGCCCAGCATTTT	CASRGGQGWAQHF
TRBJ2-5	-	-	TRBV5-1	TGCGCCAGCAGCTTGGGAGGGGGCCAAGAGACCCAGTACTTC	CASSLGGGQETQYF
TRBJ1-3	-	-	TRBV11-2	TGTGCCAGCAGCTTATGGGGCCACGTCTCTGGAAACACCATATATTTT	CASSLWGHVSGNTIYF
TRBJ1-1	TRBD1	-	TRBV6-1	TGTGCCAGCAGTGATCAGGACAGGGGGAACACTGAAGCTTTCTTT	CASSDQDRGNTEAFF
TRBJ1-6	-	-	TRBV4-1	TGCGCCAGCAGCCAACGACAGACGAACTATAATTCACCCCTCCACTTT	CASSQRQTNYNSPLHF
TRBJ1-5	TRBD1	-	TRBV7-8	TGTGCCAGCAGCAACAGGGGGCTTGGATATCAGCCCCAGCATTTT	CASSNRGLGYQPQHF
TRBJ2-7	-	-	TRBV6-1	TGTGCCAGCAGTGAACTGGACAGTCGACGCTACGAGCAGTACTTC	CASSELDSRRYEQYF
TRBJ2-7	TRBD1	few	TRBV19	TGTGCCAGTAGCGACAGGGGAAATTTCTACGAGCAGTACTTC	CASSDRGNFYEQYF
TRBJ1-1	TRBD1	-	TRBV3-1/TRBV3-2	TGTGCCAGCAGCCAGGGGACAGGGGGGAACACTGAAGCTTTCTTT	CASSQGTGGNTEAFF
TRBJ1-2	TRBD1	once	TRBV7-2	TGTGCCAGCAGCTTAGGTGGGCACCGGGACAGGGACACCTTC	CASSLGGHRDRDTF
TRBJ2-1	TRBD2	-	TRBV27	TGTGCCAGCAGGGCCGGACTAGCGGGGGGGAATGAGCAGTTCTTC	CASRAGLAGGNEQFF
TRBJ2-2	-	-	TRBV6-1	TGTGCCAGCAGGACGGAGTGGGGGGAGCTGTTTTTT	CASRTEWGELFF
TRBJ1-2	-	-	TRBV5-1	TGCGCCAGCAGCTTGGGGACAGAGCTCTATGGCTACACCTTC	CASSLGTELYGYTF